This TCR beta chain was captured in a study of PD-L1 blockade in urothelial cancer. Time point here: pretreatment peripheral blood. V lost 4 bases, J lost 3 bases, and 2 bases stayed unmatched. Germline V gene data show CDR1 as MNHEY and CDR2 as SVGAGI. The CDR3 contains 13 residues. Measured with immunoSEQ multiplex PCR; TCRdb has only the in-frame clones, and not every one. The sample has 45,000 to 55,000 clones; more than 65% are singletons. The receptor was isolated from a man between 65 and 85 years old with urothelial cancer. The V gene is TRBV6-5, the J gene TRBJ2-7; 8 bases match TRBD1. The sequences come from PBMCs, collected around atezolizumab (anti-PD-L1) treatment. CDR3 loop: CASSWTGNYEQYF. In nucleotides, the CDR3 is TGTGCCAGCAGTTGGACAGGGAACTACGAGCAGTACTTC.